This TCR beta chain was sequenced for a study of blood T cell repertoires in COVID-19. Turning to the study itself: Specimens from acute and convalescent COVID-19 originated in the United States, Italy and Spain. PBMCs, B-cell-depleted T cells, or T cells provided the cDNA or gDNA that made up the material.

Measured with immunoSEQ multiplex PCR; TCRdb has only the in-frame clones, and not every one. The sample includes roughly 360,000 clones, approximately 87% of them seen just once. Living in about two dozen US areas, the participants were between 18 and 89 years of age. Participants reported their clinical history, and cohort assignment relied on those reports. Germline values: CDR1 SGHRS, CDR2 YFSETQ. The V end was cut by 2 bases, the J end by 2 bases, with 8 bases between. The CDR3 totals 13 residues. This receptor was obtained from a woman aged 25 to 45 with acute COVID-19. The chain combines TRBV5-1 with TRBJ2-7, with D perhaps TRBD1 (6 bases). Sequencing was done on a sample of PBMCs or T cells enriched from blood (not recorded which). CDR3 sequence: CASSFGQTYEQYF. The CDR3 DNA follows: TGCGCCAGCAGCTTCGGACAGACCTACGAGCAGTACTTC.